What follows describes a single TCR beta chain. V shed 3 bases, J shed 9 bases, and the junction held 12 bases outside the gene matches. Germline V gene sequence: CDR1 DFQATT, CDR2 SNEGSKA (reference sequence). This CDR3 spans 17 amino acids. These data belong to a study of CD8 T cells in Susac syndrome. Across the whole study: When blood was drawn, the patients with Susac syndrome were therapy-naive, on corticosteroids, or on intravenous immunoglobulin alone.

From blood CD8+ and CD4+ T cells, TCR beta sequences were generated. The CD8+ and CD4+ T cells were isolated magnetically using a negative isolation approach, whereas the TEMRA cells were enriched by FACS. With random hexamers, about 0.5 to 1 ug RNA was reverse transcribed. TCR beta CDR3 was amplified by immunoSEQ multiplex PCR. This amplification extended across 54 Vbeta and 13 Jbeta segments. TCRdb fed the immunoSEQ multiplex PCR reads into MiXCR, producing one record per CDR3 protein. The sample holds some 250,000 distinct CDR3 sequences, 96% seen once. Sequenced input: CD4+ T cells from PBMCs. The origin of this receptor is a human donor with Susac syndrome. This chain links TRBV20-1 with TRBJ2-4, with TRBD2 identical over 15 bases. The CDR3 reads CSARGLAGGLFGGIQYF. CDR3 DNA: TGCAGTGCTAGGGGACTAGCGGGAGGACTTTTCGGGGGCATTCAGTACTTC.